This entry describes one T cell receptor beta chain. Its antigen is unknown. Base-call qualities are not available, and no considerably larger clone is one nucleotide away. Samples from volunteer blood donors who had recovered from COVID-19 were contributed by a second Seattle source. Each collaborating institution followed its own protocols to collect whole blood in K2EDTA tubes. Collaborator samples were shipped for TCRbeta analysis as frozen whole blood, isolated PBMCs, or DNA extracted from either sample type. The junction carries 14 bases between V and J, which are trimmed by 5 bases and 5 bases respectively. The CDR3 runs 14 residues from the cysteine to the phenylalanine. Only the CDR3 portion is preserved as DNA: 42 bases, with reading frame beginning at the first base. CDR1 KGHDR and CDR2 SFDVKD were looked up in the germline V gene. TCRbeta CDR3 regions were amplified from genomic DNA by means of the immunoSEQ Assay, a bias-controlled multiplex PCR. In the source study's methods: The number of nucleated cells in each sample was estimated by amplification of reference gene primers within the assay. Sequence reads were collapsed and filtered to measure the absolute abundance of every unique TCRbeta CDR3 rearrangement. For each sample, productive Simpson clonality was calculated by taking the square root of Simpson's diversity index across productive rearrangements. Here the immuneACCESS table is served through TCRdb, limited to in-frame sequences with V and J called. Missing clones are a known gap in these copies; in checked studies unresolved V genes cover under half, and the rest lacks a known reason. Clonal size and the V and J genes are those of that table, whereas D and trimming came from the DNA. This sample comprises about 250,000 clones, around 90% of them detected only once. The top ten clones comprise 0.94% of the sample.

This sample stems from a study of blood T cell repertoires in COVID-19 (TCRdb year 2020). Concerning the study at large: Samples from collaborators originated in the United States, Italy and Spain and spanned both the acute and convalescent phases of COVID-19. HLA class I and class II types, where available, came from metadata supplied by the sample provider rather than from assay-based typing. The dataset comprised deeply sampled blood TCRbeta repertoires from subjects exposed to, actively infected with, or recovered from COVID-19. The samples were drawn from two sources: the first 160 participants of the ongoing ImmuneRACE study, and 1,000 to 1,500 subjects contributed by 6 global collaborators. The prospective study material was composed of cDNA or gDNA derived from T cells, B-cell-depleted T cells, or PBMCs. The repertoires were released in a freely available public database meant as a resource for research on the immune response to SARS-CoV-2. A de-identified subject ID, COVID-19 status, age in years and sex were almost always included in the sample metadata. Study-level results and caveats: Clinical and demographic metadata were provided uncurated, with the amount varying by source and participant.

Recombination joined TRBV24-1 with TRBJ2-5; a confident D gene designation cannot be given. Sequencing was performed on peripheral blood. The sequence derives from a middle-aged woman who had recovered from COVID-19. CDR3 protein: CATSATQLWETQYF. The DNA sequence is given as TGTGCCACCAGTGCGACACAACTTTGGGAGACCCAGTACTTC.